This TCR beta chain was sequenced for a study of OX40 agonist ivuxolimab in advanced cancers. About the research overall: Enrolled patients in dose escalation had cancers that were hepatocellular carcinoma, melanoma, renal cell or head and neck cancer.

Here immunoSEQ multiplex PCR was the method, and the copy in TCRdb shows in-frame clones only, minus some. Of 65,000 to 85,000 clones listed, 92% were seen once; the top ten hold under 10%. A word on this clone: Its matching antigen is unknown.

General observations from the study: Those patients achieving a partial response at 0.1-3.0 mg/kg showed among the lowest clonal expansion.

V gave up 9 bases and J gave up 3 bases; unmatched junction bases: 5. The CDR3 has 13 amino acids. Germline V gives CDR1 PRHDT, CDR2 FYEKMQ (reference sequence). The input for sequencing was CD4+ or CD8+ T cells sorted from blood, taken in a trial of the OX40 agonist ivuxolimab. The V gene is TRBV13, the J gene TRBJ1-1; the match to TRBD1 covers 9 bases. The source of this sequence is an adult with an advanced solid tumor such as melanoma, head and neck, liver or kidney cancer. The CDR3 coding sequence is TGTGCCAGTACAGGGGGCGATGACACTGAAGCTTTCTTT. As protein: CASTGGDDTEAFF. Complete variable domain (other parts from reference TRBV13 and TRBJ1-1): AAGVIQSPRHLIKEKRETATLKCYPIPRHDTVYWYQQGPGQDPQFLISFYEKMQSDKGSIPDRFSAQQFSDYHSELNMSSLELGDSALYFCASTGGDDTEAFFGQGTRLTVV.